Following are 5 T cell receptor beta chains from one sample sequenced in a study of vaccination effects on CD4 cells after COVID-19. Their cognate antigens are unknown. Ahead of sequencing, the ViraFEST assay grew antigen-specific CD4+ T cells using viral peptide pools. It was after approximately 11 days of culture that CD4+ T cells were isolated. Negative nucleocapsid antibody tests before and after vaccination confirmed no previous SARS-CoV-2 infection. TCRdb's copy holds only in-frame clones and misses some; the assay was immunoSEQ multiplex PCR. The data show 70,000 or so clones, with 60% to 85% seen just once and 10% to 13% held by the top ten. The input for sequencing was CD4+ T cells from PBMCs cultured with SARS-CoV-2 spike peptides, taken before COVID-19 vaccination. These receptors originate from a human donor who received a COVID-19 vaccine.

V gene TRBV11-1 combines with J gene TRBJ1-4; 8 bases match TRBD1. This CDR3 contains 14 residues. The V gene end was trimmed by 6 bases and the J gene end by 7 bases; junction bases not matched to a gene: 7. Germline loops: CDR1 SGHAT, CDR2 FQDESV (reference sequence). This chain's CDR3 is CASSRTGSGEKLFF. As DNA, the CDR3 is TGTGCCAGCAGTAGGACAGGGAGCGGTGAAAAACTGTTTTTT. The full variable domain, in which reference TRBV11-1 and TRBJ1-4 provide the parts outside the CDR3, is EAEVAQSPRYKITEKSQAVAFWCDPISGHATLYWYRQILGQGPELLVQFQDESVVDDSQLPKDRFSAERLKGVDSTLKIQPAELGDSAMYLCASSRTGSGEKLFFGSGTQLSVL.

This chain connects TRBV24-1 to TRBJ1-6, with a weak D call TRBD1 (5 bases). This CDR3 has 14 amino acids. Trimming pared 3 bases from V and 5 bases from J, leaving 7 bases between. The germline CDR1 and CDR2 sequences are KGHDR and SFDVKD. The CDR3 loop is CATSDTGDNSPLHF. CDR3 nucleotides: TGTGCCACCAGTGATACAGGTGATAATTCACCCCTCCACTTT.

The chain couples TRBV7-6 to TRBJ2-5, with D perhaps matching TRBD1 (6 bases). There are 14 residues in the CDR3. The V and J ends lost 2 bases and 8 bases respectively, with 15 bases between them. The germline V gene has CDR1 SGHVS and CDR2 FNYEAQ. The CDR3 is CASSLTGQTTTQYF. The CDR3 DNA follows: TGTGCCAGCAGCTTAACCGGACAGACCACCACCCAGTACTTC. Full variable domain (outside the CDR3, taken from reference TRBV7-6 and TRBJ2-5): GAGVSQSPRYKVTKRGQDVALRCDPISGHVSLYWYRQALGQGPEFLTYFNYEAQQDKSGLPNDRFSAERPEGSISTLTIQRTEQRDSAMYRCASSLTGQTTTQYFGPGTRLLVL.

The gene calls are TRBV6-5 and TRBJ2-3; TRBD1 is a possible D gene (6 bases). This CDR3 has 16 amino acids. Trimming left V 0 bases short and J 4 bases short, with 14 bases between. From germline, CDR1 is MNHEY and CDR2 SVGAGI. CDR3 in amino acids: CASSYSSGAGADTQYF. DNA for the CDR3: TGTGCCAGCAGTTACTCATCAGGGGCTGGCGCAGATACGCAGTATTTT.

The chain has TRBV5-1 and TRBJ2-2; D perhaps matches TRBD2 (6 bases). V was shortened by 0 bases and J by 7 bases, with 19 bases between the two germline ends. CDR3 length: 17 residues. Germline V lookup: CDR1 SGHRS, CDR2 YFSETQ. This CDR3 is CASSLERGSLLVGELFF. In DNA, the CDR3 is TGCGCCAGCAGCTTGGAACGGGGGTCGCTTCTAGTCGGGGAGCTGTTTTTT.